The 22 T cell receptor beta chains below come from one sample, sequenced in a study of blood T cell repertoires in COVID-19. The table came from immunoSEQ multiplex PCR; TCRdb's copy has only in-frame clones and leaves some out. This sample has fewer than 200,000 clones, with 85% to 90% found just once. What was sequenced was peripheral blood. These receptors were taken from a man aged 35 to 55 with active or convalescent COVID-19.

On this clone: An end of the junction does not agree with germline; a read error may underlie this. The rearrangement joins TRBV7-7 to TRBJ2-3; TRBD1 is a possible D gene (5 bases). Germline CDR1 SSHAT, CDR2 FNYEAQ (reference sequence). This CDR3 spans 13 amino acids. This chain's CDR3 is CASSLLRADTQYF. The CDR3 DNA reads as TGTGCTAGCAGCTTACTCAGGGCAGATACGCAGTATTTT.

V is TRBV2 and J is TRBJ2-7, with TRBD2 as a possible D gene (6 bases). This CDR3 has 13 residues. Germline CDR1 reads SNHLY; CDR2 reads FYNNEI. Trimming pared 4 bases from V and 3 bases from J, leaving 10 bases between. The CDR3 DNA reads TGTGCCAGCAGTGTGGGACTGGTCTACGAGCAGTACTTC. Translated: CASSVGLVYEQYF.

This sequence joins TRBV7-8 and TRBJ2-7; TRBD1 aligns across 10 bases. The CDR3 length is 15 residues. The V and J ends lost 5 bases and 5 bases, in that order; junction bases with no gene match: 9. Per germline, CDR1 SGHVS and CDR2 FQNEAQ. The DNA for the CDR3 is TGTGCCAGCAGCAGCCGGGACAGGGGCATCCACGAGCAGTACTTC. Residues: CASSSRDRGIHEQYF.

In this sample, this clone turned up once. The V call is TRBV28, the J call TRBJ2-1; 9 nucleotides line up with TRBD1. Germline CDR1 MDHEN, CDR2 SYDVKM. CDR3 length: 15 residues. J gave up 7 bases and V 0 bases, and 4 bases lay outside the gene matches. The CDR3 loop reads CASSLWGQGHNEQFF. In nucleotides, the CDR3 is TGTGCCAGCAGTTTATGGGGACAGGGTCATAATGAGCAGTTCTTC.

This sequence joins TRBV30 and TRBJ1-2, with a tentative D call TRBD1 (6 bases). Germline CDR1 and CDR2: GTSNPN and SVGIG (reference sequence). V was shortened by 6 bases and J by 7 bases, with 18 bases between the two germline ends. This CDR3 region has 13 residues. The CDR3 reads CACPTPTGGGYTF. DNA of the CDR3: TGTGCCTGCCCGACCCCGACAGGCGGTGGCTACACCTTC.

The table lists this clone with a count of one. This chain uses TRBV19 with TRBJ1-6; TRBD1 is a possible D gene (6 bases). Germline V gene lookup returns CDR1 LNHDA and CDR2 SQIVND (reference sequence). Trimming pared 5 bases from V and 7 bases from J, leaving 9 bases between. The CDR3 is 13 amino acids. CDR3 sequence reads: CASSGQPNSPLHF. In DNA form, the CDR3 reads TGTGCCAGTAGTGGACAGCCGAATTCACCCCTCCACTTT.

The chain is built from TRBV7-3 and TRBJ2-7; TRBD2 matches at 7 bases. Per germline, CDR1 SGHTA and CDR2 FQGTGA. The ends lost 0 bases at V and 2 bases at J; junction bases unmatched: 1. The CDR3 extends over 14 amino acids. The CDR3 reads CASSLTGGTYEQYF. DNA for the CDR3: TGTGCCAGCAGCTTAACGGGGGGGACCTACGAGCAGTACTTC.

In its sample, this clone was seen a few times. The rearrangement joins TRBV7-8 to TRBJ1-3; D may be TRBD1 (5 bases). Germline V gives CDR1 SGHVS, CDR2 FQNEAQ. The length of the CDR3 is 14 residues. The V and J ends lost 3 bases and 2 bases respectively, with 8 bases between them. This CDR3 reads CASSFRGAGNTIYF. The CDR3 region has the DNA TGTGCCAGCAGCTTCCGGGGGGCTGGAAACACCATATATTTT.

Only a few counts were recorded for this clone. The chain recombines TRBV5-8 with TRBJ1-4; TRBD1 agrees at 10 bases. Looked up from germline, CDR1 is SGHTS and CDR2 is YDEGEE. This CDR3 has 15 residues. Germline trimming cut 7 bases from V and 8 bases from J; bases unmatched to any gene: 11. CDR3 bases: TGTGCCAGCTCGCCTTTGGACAGGGGGGAAGAAAAACTGTTTTTT. This translates into CASSPLDRGEEKLFF.

The J gene is TRBJ1-4, the V gene TRBV28, with a weak D call TRBD1 (5 bases). Trimming shortened V by 6 bases and J by 8 bases, and 7 bases separated the two germline ends. CDR3 length equals 11 residues. The germline V gene has CDR1 MDHEN and CDR2 SYDVKM. CDR3 sequence: CASRGQEKLFF. CDR3 bases: TGTGCCAGCAGAGGACAAGAAAAACTGTTTTTT. Filled out from reference TRBV28 and TRBJ1-4, the complete variable domain reads DVKVTQSSRYLVKRTGEKVFLECVQDMDHENMFWYRQDPGLGLRLIYFSYDVKMKEKGDIPEGYSVSREKKERFSLILESASTNQTSMYLCASRGQEKLFFGSGTQLSVL.

The chain links TRBV4-1 to TRBJ1-5; D is perhaps TRBD1 (5 bases). Germline lookup yields CDR1 MGHRA and CDR2 YSYEKL. Trimming removed 1 base from V and 3 bases from J, with 7 bases in between. The CDR3 has 14 residues. In nucleotides, the CDR3 is TGCGCCAGCAGCCAAGTACAGGACAATCAGCCCCAGCATTTT. Protein product: CASSQVQDNQPQHF.

The chain uses TRBV9 and TRBJ2-3, with 8 positions matching TRBD2. The CDR3 spans 16 residues. The germline CDR1 and CDR2 sequences are SGDLS and YYNGEE. V was pared by 0 bases and J by 3 bases, with 6 bases of the junction left unmatched. The CDR3 DNA reads as TGTGCCAGCAGCGTAGAAGCGGGGGTCCAAACAGATACGCAGTATTTT. It is translated as CASSVEAGVQTDTQYF. Using reference TRBV9 and TRBJ2-3 for the parts outside the CDR3, the full variable domain is DSGVTQTPKHLITATGQRVTLRCSPRSGDLSVYWYQQSLDQGLQFLIQYYNGEERAKGNILERFSAQQFPDLHSELNLSSLELGDSALYFCASSVEAGVQTDTQYFGPGTRLTVL.

This clone was counted a few times. The chain links TRBV28 to TRBJ1-4, with D possibly matching TRBD1 (6 bases). Germline CDR1 MDHEN, CDR2 SYDVKM. This CDR3 spans 14 amino acids. Trimming removed 2 bases at V and 4 bases at J, with 8 bases between. The CDR3 protein is CASSLEDSNEKLFF. The DNA of the CDR3 is TGTGCCAGCAGTTTAGAGGACAGTAATGAAAAACTGTTTTTT.

CDR3 in amino acids: CASSSYSSSYNEQFF. The CDR3 coding sequence is TGTGCCAGCAGCTCCTACTCAAGCTCCTACAATGAGCAGTTCTTC. The chain carries TRBV7-3 and TRBJ2-1, with unresolved D. The CDR3 sequence is 15 residues long. Trimming shortened V by 4 bases and J by 0 bases, and 10 bases separated the two germline ends. CDR1 SGHTA and CDR2 FQGTGA come from the germline V gene.

This clone appeared a few times. The V and J genes are TRBV6-1 and TRBJ1-3; D is unclear. V lost 1 base and J 5 bases, leaving 12 bases between the germline ends. The CDR3 extends over 15 amino acids. Germline CDR1 is MNHNS and CDR2 is SASEGT. CDR3 protein: CASSEDAGARNTIYF. CDR3 sequence (DNA): TGTGCCAGCAGTGAAGATGCCGGAGCAAGAAACACCATATATTTT.

In its sample, this clone was seen a few times. V is TRBV29-1 and J is TRBJ2-7, with 7 bases that match TRBD1. This CDR3 is built from 13 residues. V gave up 5 bases and J gave up 0 bases; unmatched junction bases: 4. The germline V gene encodes CDR1 SQVTM and CDR2 ANQGSEA. CDR3 sequence (DNA): TGCAGCGTTAGGACAGGCTCCTCCTACGAGCAGTACTTC. Its translation: CSVRTGSSYEQYF.

This sequence joins TRBV19 and TRBJ2-7, with 13 bases identical to TRBD2. Germline lookup yields CDR1 LNHDA and CDR2 SQIVND (reference sequence). The CDR3 has 15 amino acids. Germline trimming cut 3 bases from V and 5 bases from J; bases unmatched to any gene: 4. The CDR3: CASSMTSGGTNEQYF. In DNA, the CDR3 is TGTGCCAGTAGTATGACTAGCGGGGGGACCAACGAGCAGTACTTC.

In the case of this clone: This sample includes further DNA sequences coding for the same CDR3. V is TRBV30 and J is TRBJ2-7; D is ambiguous. The CDR3 length is 13 residues. Deletions cut 0 bases from V and 3 bases from J, with 9 bases between. Germline loops: CDR1 GTSNPN, CDR2 SVGIG (reference sequence). The DNA of the CDR3 is TGTGCCTGGAGTGTACATGGCAGCTACGAGCAGTACTTC. Translation: CAWSVHGSYEQYF. Using reference TRBV30 and TRBJ2-7 for the parts outside the CDR3, the full variable domain is SQTIHQWPATLVQPVGSPLSLECTVEGTSNPNLYWYRQAAGRGLQLLFYSVGIGQISSEVPQNLSASRPQDRQFILSSKKLLLSDSGFYLCAWSVHGSYEQYFGPGTRLTVT.

The chain is built from TRBV28 and TRBJ2-7, with TRBD2 identical over 9 bases. The CDR3 is 14 residues long. V was clipped by 6 bases and J by 2 bases; unmatched bases: 5. The germline gives CDR1 MDHEN, CDR2 SYDVKM. CDR3 region: CASRNSGRTYEQYF. Written as DNA, the CDR3 is TGTGCCAGCAGGAATAGCGGGAGAACCTACGAGCAGTACTTC.

J is TRBJ1-1 and V is TRBV19; 10 nucleotides agree with TRBD1. The CDR3 has 17 residues. J gave up 3 bases and V 7 bases, and 14 bases lay outside the gene matches. Germline CDR1 LNHDA, CDR2 SQIVND (reference sequence). The CDR3 is CASTTPPGQGRYTEAFF. DNA of the CDR3: TGTGCCAGTACCACACCACCGGGACAGGGGCGATACACTGAAGCTTTCTTT.

V usage is TRBV7-6 and J usage is TRBJ2-7, with TRBD2 matching over 8 bases. The CDR3 consists of 15 residues. The germline V gene encodes CDR1 SGHVS and CDR2 FNYEAQ. J lost 2 bases, V lost 1 base, and 4 bases had no gene match. CDR3 nucleotide sequence: TGTGCCAGCAGCTTAGTAGCGGGGACTACCTACGAGCAGTACTTC. Protein: CASSLVAGTTYEQYF. The full variable domain, with the rest looked up from reference TRBV7-6 and TRBJ2-7, is GAGVSQSPRYKVTKRGQDVALRCDPISGHVSLYWYRQALGQGPEFLTYFNYEAQQDKSGLPNDRFSAERPEGSISTLTIQRTEQRDSAMYRCASSLVAGTTYEQYFGPGTRLTVT.

In DNA, the CDR3 is TGTGCCAGCAGCTTGAAAGGGGCTCAGCCCCAGCATTTT. It yields the protein CASSLKGAQPQHF. V and J are TRBV7-2 and TRBJ1-5, with D perhaps matching TRBD1 (5 bases). The germline gives CDR1 SGHTA, CDR2 FQGNSA. V was clipped by 3 bases and J by 6 bases, with 9 bases between them. This CDR3 contains 13 residues. Together with reference TRBV7-2 and TRBJ1-5, the CDR3 gives the full variable domain: GAGVSQSPSNKVTEKGKDVELRCDPISGHTALYWYRQSLGQGLEFLIYFQGNSAPDKSGLPSDRFSAERTGGSVSTLTIQRTQQEDSAVYLCASSLKGAQPQHFGDGTRLSIL.